The 20 T cell receptor beta chains below were found in one sample sequenced in a study of T cells in Graves' hyperthyroidism and ophthalmopathy. Authors of the study amplified TCR beta CDR3 regions from RNA transcripts. TCR CDR3 regions were first amplified by RT-PCR with HTBI primers. One entry per CDR3 protein, called by TCRdb with MiXCR from the multiplex PCR reads. The sample includes approximately 600,000 distinct CDR3 sequences, approximately 14% seen only once; the top ten take roughly 7.1%. The sequenced material came from blood. Every receptor here comes from a woman between 18 and 30 years old with Graves' ophthalmopathy.

This clonotype was detected many times. J is TRBJ2-2 and V is TRBV6-1, with TRBD1 identical over 9 bases. This CDR3 contains 17 residues. Trimming took 2 bases from V and 4 from J; bases not matched to a gene: 8. The V gene's germline CDR1 is MNHNS and CDR2 SASEGT. The CDR3 DNA follows: TGTGCCAGCAGTGAAAGACCCGGGACAGGGACCACCGGGGAGCTGTTTTTT. Translating it yields CASSERPGTGTTGELFF.

On this clonotype: Just one base apart from a much larger clone, this may be a read error. The chain links TRBV10-3 to TRBJ2-1; 12 bases line up with TRBD2. Germline CDR1 and CDR2: ENHRY and SYGVKD. With V trimmed by 3 bases and J by 9 bases, 15 bases remained unmatched. The CDR3 is 18 amino acids. CDR3 nucleotide sequence: TGTGCCATCAGTGACCAGAGACTAGCGGGAGCCCGGGGAGGTGAGCAGTTCTTC. Protein product: CAISDQRLAGARGGEQFF.

Only a few counts were recorded for this clonotype. The V gene is TRBV19, the J gene TRBJ2-7; the match to TRBD1 covers 11 bases. This CDR3 spans 14 amino acids. Germline lookup yields CDR1 LNHDA and CDR2 SQIVND (reference sequence). With 10 bases clipped from V and 2 bases from J, the junction kept 7 bases outside the gene matches. The CDR3: CATTPGQGAYEQYF. In nucleotides, the CDR3 is TGTGCCACTACGCCGGGACAGGGGGCCTACGAGCAGTACTTC. The whole variable domain, filled in from reference TRBV19 and TRBJ2-7, reads DGGITQSPKYLFRKEGQNVTLSCEQNLNHDAMYWYRQDPGQGLRLIYYSQIVNDFQKGDIAEGYSVSREKKESFPLTVTSAQKNPTAFYLCATTPGQGAYEQYFGPGTRLTVT.

This clonotype was counted ten times or more. J is TRBJ1-1 and V is TRBV5-1; D gene ambiguous. CDR3 length equals 13 residues. Germline-derived CDR1 and CDR2 are SGHRS and YFSETQ. Trimming removed 0 bases at V and 3 bases at J, with 6 bases between. The CDR3 sequence: CASSLDSYTEAFF. The CDR3 region has the DNA TGCGCCAGCAGCTTGGACAGCTACACTGAAGCTTTCTTT. The full variable domain, in which reference TRBV5-1 and TRBJ1-1 provide the parts outside the CDR3, is KAGVTQTPRYLIKTRGQQVTLSCSPISGHRSVSWYQQTPGQGLQFLFEYFSETQRNKGNFPGRFSGRQFSNSRSEMNVSTLELGDSALYLCASSLDSYTEAFFGQGTRLTVV.

This clonotype was seen ten or more times. The chain links TRBV12-3 or TRBV12-4 to TRBJ2-7; either TRBD1 or TRBD2 may fit D (6 bases each). The CDR3 loop spans 14 amino acids. Trimming took off 2 bases at V and 2 bases at J, with 10 bases between the two ends. The chain's CDR3 is CASSLTGRPYEQYF. The CDR3 nucleotides read TGTGCCAGCAGTTTAACAGGGAGGCCCTACGAGCAGTACTTC.

The V gene is TRBV6-5, the J gene TRBJ2-5, with 8 bases fitting TRBD2. The V gene's germline CDR1 is MNHEY and CDR2 SVGAGI. Germline trimming cut 1 base from V and 6 bases from J; bases unmatched to any gene: 28. The CDR3 totals 22 residues. The CDR3 loop is CASSYLTGPVFGGTGGKKTQYF. CDR3 in DNA: TGTGCCAGCAGTTACTTGACGGGACCAGTTTTTGGAGGGACGGGAGGGAAGAAGACCCAGTACTTC.

The chain has TRBV19 and TRBJ2-1, with 12 bases matching TRBD2. V dropped 4 bases and J dropped 9; count of bases not matched to a gene: 4. The CDR3 is 14 amino acids. Germline-derived CDR1 and CDR2 are LNHDA and SQIVND (reference sequence). CDR3 residues: CASSTTSGRFEQFF. The DNA of the CDR3 is TGTGCCAGTAGTACGACTAGCGGGAGATTTGAGCAGTTCTTC.

This clonotype was observed many times. The chain combines TRBV5-4 with TRBJ1-4; D is perhaps TRBD1 (6 bases). Germline CDR1 is SGHNT and CDR2 is YYREEE (reference sequence). V was pared by 2 bases and J by 5 bases, with 16 bases between. This CDR3 has 16 residues. CDR3 residues: CASSFVPRGPNEKLFF. CDR3 nucleotides: TGTGCCAGCAGCTTTGTACCCAGGGGACCGAATGAAAAACTGTTTTTT.

The table lists this clonotype with many counts. V usage is TRBV12-3 or TRBV12-4 and J usage is TRBJ2-2; 8 nucleotides agree with TRBD1. J was trimmed by 6 bases and V by 8 bases; bases with no gene match: 8. The CDR3 runs to 14 residues. The CDR3 is CASRGQGAAGELFF. DNA for the CDR3: TGTGCCAGCCGCGGGCAGGGGGCGGCCGGGGAGCTGTTTTTT.

This clonotype was found many times. The chain employs TRBV27 and TRBJ2-1, with 7 nucleotides matching TRBD2. Germline V gene sequence: CDR1 MNHEY, CDR2 SMNVEV (reference sequence). Losses at the gene ends were 4 bases for V and 4 bases for J; bases not matched to a gene: 10. The CDR3 totals 16 residues. The CDR3 here is CASSSGLTSFYNEQFF. CDR3 coding DNA: TGTGCCAGCAGTTCGGGACTAACCAGTTTTTACAATGAGCAGTTCTTC.

This clonotype was counted ten times or more. The V and J genes are TRBV7-8 and TRBJ2-7; a possible D gene is TRBD2 (5 bases). The germline gives CDR1 SGHVS, CDR2 FQNEAQ. The CDR3 runs to 14 residues. V was cut by 5 bases and J by 3 bases, with 14 bases left in between. Here the CDR3 DNA reads TGTGCCAGCAGCCTAAGGAGGTTGTTCTACGAGCAGTACTTC. It specifies CASSLRRLFYEQYF. The complete variable domain, with remaining parts taken from reference TRBV7-8 and TRBJ2-7, reads GAGVSQSPRYKVAKRGQDVALRCDPISGHVSLFWYQQALGQGPEFLTYFQNEAQLDKSGLPSDRFFAERPEGSVSTLKIQRTQQEDSAVYLCASSLRRLFYEQYFGPGTRLTVT.

This clonotype showed up many times. The chain uses TRBV18 and TRBJ1-3, with unresolved D. Germline values: CDR1 KGHSH, CDR2 LQKENI. There are 12 residues in the CDR3. CDR3 loop: CATGDSGNTIYF. DNA for the CDR3: TGTGCGACGGGAGACTCTGGAAACACCATATATTTT.

The sample holds many counts of this clonotype. The rearrangement uses TRBV28 and TRBJ2-7; D gene unclear. The CDR3 runs 14 residues. Trimming removed 4 bases at V and 5 bases at J, with 15 bases between. Germline values: CDR1 MDHEN, CDR2 SYDVKM. The CDR3 DNA is TGTGCCAGCAGTTACACGGCCATGTCTAACGAGCAGTACTTC. This encodes CASSYTAMSNEQYF.

There are many counts of this clonotype. The chain is built from TRBV7-9 and TRBJ2-5, with unresolved D. There are 12 residues in the CDR3. Germline V gives CDR1 SEHNR, CDR2 FQNEAQ (reference sequence). Trimming stripped 4 bases from V and 2 bases from J, with 5 bases between. Here the CDR3 DNA reads TGTGCCAGCAGCTCGCAGCAAGAGACCCAGTACTTC. It is translated as CASSSQQETQYF.

The chain carries TRBV14 and TRBJ2-7; D gene ambiguous. Germline V gene data show CDR1 as SGHDN and CDR2 as FVKESK. This CDR3 is built from 14 residues. V dropped 0 bases and J dropped 4 bases, with 10 bases sitting between them. This chain's CDR3 is CASSQDTRSYEQYF. The DNA of the CDR3 is TGTGCCAGCAGCCAAGATACGCGTTCATACGAGCAGTACTTC.

In its sample, this clonotype was seen many times. The gene calls are TRBV7-9 and TRBJ2-2; TRBD2 aligns across 7 bases. This CDR3 spans 16 amino acids. Trimming at V came to 2 bases and at J to 6 bases, leaving 9 bases not matched to a gene. Germline CDR1 SEHNR, CDR2 FQNEAQ (reference sequence). This CDR3 reads CASSLNGGSGAGELFF. The CDR3 bases are TGTGCCAGCAGCTTAAACGGCGGGAGTGGGGCCGGGGAGCTGTTTTTT.

This clonotype appeared many times. This chain joins TRBV10-3 and TRBJ1-1, with D tentatively TRBD1 (5 bases). The CDR3 is made up of 14 amino acids. V lost 4 bases and J 1 base, leaving 10 bases between the germline ends. Germline V gene sequence: CDR1 ENHRY, CDR2 SYGVKD. As DNA, the CDR3 is TGTGCCATCAGTGTAATTGGGGCGAACACTGAAGCTTTCTTT. Its protein is CAISVIGANTEAFF.

This clonotype was counted ten times or more. The chain joins TRBV11-1 to TRBJ2-1; 7 bases agree with TRBD2. Germline V gene lookup returns CDR1 SGHAT and CDR2 FQDESV (reference sequence). The CDR3 sequence is 14 residues long. The trim removed 2 bases at V and 12 bases at J, leaving 10 bases unmatched. CDR3 bases: TGTGCCAGCAGCTTATCGGTGCGGGAGTTAGTGCAGTTCTTC. Encoded protein: CASSLSVRELVQFF.

About this clonotype: A much more abundant neighbour one base away suggests this may be a read error. The rearrangement uses TRBV6-6 and TRBJ1-5; tentatively, D is TRBD1 (5 bases). This CDR3 spans 14 amino acids. With 0 bases removed from V and 4 bases from J, the gap between germline ends came to 7 bases. The germline V gene has CDR1 MNHNY and CDR2 SVGAGI (reference sequence). CDR3: CASSYSAGNQPQHF. CDR3 coding DNA: TGTGCCAGCAGTTACTCAGCAGGGAATCAGCCCCAGCATTTT.

This clonotype has ten or more counts. The chain carries TRBV11-3 and TRBJ1-1; possibly TRBD1 for D (5 bases). Trimming pared 4 bases from V and 3 bases from J, leaving 18 bases between. CDR3 length: 16 residues. CDR1 is SGHNT and CDR2 is YENEEA in the germline V gene. The CDR3 DNA reads as TGTGCCAGCAGCTCACCTCAGGGAAAGGCGTACACTGAAGCTTTCTTT. This sequence encodes CASSSPQGKAYTEAFF. Supplemented by reference TRBV11-3 and TRBJ1-1, the full variable domain reads EAGVVQSPRYKIIEKKQPVAFWCNPISGHNTLYWYLQNLGQGPELLIRYENEEAVDDSQLPKDRFSAERLKGVDSTLKIQPAELGDSAVYLCASSSPQGKAYTEAFFGQGTRLTVV.